This entry concerns a single TCR beta chain. Measured with immunoSEQ multiplex PCR; TCRdb has only the in-frame clones, and not every one. This sample has 28,000 or so clones; roughly 84% occur once, and the top ten carry 25% to 35%. This entry belongs to a study of blood T cell repertoires in COVID-19. On the study more broadly: Samples representing acute and convalescent COVID-19 were sourced from the United States, Italy and Spain.

Germline V gives CDR1 LNHNV, CDR2 YYDKDF (reference sequence). Trimming removed 2 bases at V and 6 bases at J, with 23 bases between. The length of the CDR3 is 17 residues. The clonotype originates from a human donor in a cohort sampled during active COVID-19. V usage is TRBV15 and J usage is TRBJ2-7; no definite D call. What was sequenced was peripheral blood. CDR3 in amino acids: CATSRRFPSEGSIEQYF. CDR3 sequence (DNA): TGTGCCACCAGCAGACGATTTCCGAGCGAAGGATCTATCGAGCAGTACTTC.